This T cell receptor (beta chain) was profiled in a study of T-cell memory formation after mild COVID-19. Study details: Each donor largely had its own TCR clusters. Study-wide results and caveats: A second wave expanding day 15 to 37 was CD4+-biased; contracting clones were balanced. Still unconfirmed is whether the second-wave clones peaking on day 37 recognized SARS-CoV-2.

CDR1 and CDR2 from the germline V gene are MNHEY and SVGAGI. The CDR3 runs 18 residues. The V and J ends lost 6 bases and 2 bases, in that order; junction bases with no gene match: 16. 5'RACE, which relied on constant-segment primers, yielded TCR alpha and TCR beta cDNA libraries carrying sample barcodes and UMIs. TCRdb reprocessed the 5' RACE reads with MiXCR, giving one entry per CDR3 protein. Here the sample spans about 190,000 distinct CDR3 sequences, around 19% being singletons. Regarding this clonotype: Its antigen is still unknown.

This TCR was sampled from an adult woman who had mild COVID-19 (a few samples of this study predate the infection). Cell type and time point are not known. This rearrangement joins TRBV6-5 to TRBJ2-7; 10 nucleotides agree with TRBD1. Material for sequencing was PBMCs or a T cell subset sorted from them (not recorded which). The CDR3 region has the DNA TGTGCCAGCAGCCACGGGGGCGGGACAGGGGCTATTACCTACGAGCAGTACTTC. Encoded protein: CASSHGGGTGAITYEQYF.